A selection of T cell receptor beta chains follows, all from one sample in a study of blood T cell repertoires in COVID-19. Libraries were prepared by immunoSEQ multiplex PCR; TCRdb keeps only in-frame clonotypes and omits some of them. The data show more than 300,000 clones, with 80% to 95% seen just once and under 20% held by the top ten. Sequencing was carried out using PBMCs or T cells enriched from blood (not recorded which). These receptors all come from a woman aged 25 to 39 who had recovered from COVID-19. Both conserved end residues are part of each CDR3. Each record gives: J gene, V gene, CDR3 protein.

J: TRBJ2-7; V: TRBV7-2; CDR3: CASSSGGPYEQYF
J: TRBJ1-5; V: TRBV2; CDR3: CASQLDKDQPQHF
J: TRBJ2-1; V: TRBV6-5; CDR3: CASSYLYEQFF
J: TRBJ2-7; V: TRBV11-2; CDR3: CASSFGQGYYEQYF
J: TRBJ1-5; V: TRBV6-1; CDR3: CASSVETGAYSNQPQHF
J: TRBJ2-6; V: TRBV30; CDR3: CAWSGTAWAGANVLTF
J: TRBJ2-1; V: TRBV24-1; CDR3: CATSDPTSGQYNEQFF
J: TRBJ2-3; V: TRBV28; CDR3: CASGGSTDTQYF
J: TRBJ2-5; V: TRBV7-2; CDR3: CASSFNQGQETQYF
J: TRBJ1-3; V: TRBV12-3/TRBV12-4; CDR3: CASSFTEGNTIYF
J: TRBJ2-3; V: TRBV6-5; CDR3: CASSYSGGATDTQYF
J: TRBJ2-1; V: TRBV10-3; CDR3: CASRGAGGSLNEQFF
J: TRBJ2-7; V: TRBV29-1; CDR3: CSVGQATYEQYF
J: TRBJ1-1; V: TRBV27; CDR3: CASRVGWRGTEAFF
J: TRBJ2-5; V: TRBV4-3; CDR3: CASSQARSLQETQYF
J: TRBJ2-5; V: TRBV7-2; CDR3: CASSSLLGHLIETQYF
J: TRBJ2-3; V: TRBV29-1; CDR3: CSVEDRFRDSADTQYF
J: TRBJ2-4; V: TRBV7-9; CDR3: CASSSTGEGGKNIQYF
J: TRBJ1-2; V: TRBV13; CDR3: CASSLGRANYGYTF
J: TRBJ2-7; V: TRBV4-1; CDR3: CASNQGTVEQYF
J: TRBJ2-5; V: TRBV7-2; CDR3: CASSFSLTGTRAKETQYF
J: TRBJ2-6; V: TRBV9; CDR3: CASSGGVGTGWSGANVLTF
J: TRBJ1-1; V: TRBV7-9; CDR3: CASSPRRVPGTEAFF
J: TRBJ2-1; V: TRBV27; CDR3: CASRPGQGPNEQFF
J: TRBJ2-1; V: TRBV3-1/TRBV3-2; CDR3: CASRGGGYNEQFF
J: TRBJ1-2; V: TRBV15; CDR3: CATTTPPPGRGYTF
J: TRBJ2-5; V: TRBV21-1; CDR3: CASSKARWLGETQYF
J: TRBJ1-5; V: TRBV6-4; CDR3: CASSTRVGQPQHF
J: TRBJ1-3; V: TRBV28; CDR3: CASSLPLSGNTIYF
J: TRBJ2-2; V: TRBV24-1; CDR3: CATSDSATGELFF
J: TRBJ2-1; V: TRBV6-2/TRBV6-3; CDR3: CASSYNGGIVSYNEQFF
J: TRBJ1-2; V: TRBV3-1/TRBV3-2; CDR3: CASSPAGTQYGYTF
J: TRBJ2-7; V: TRBV27; CDR3: CASSFKDYYEQYF
J: TRBJ2-7; V: TRBV27; CDR3: CASSLGLAGVYEQYF
J: TRBJ2-7; V: TRBV30; CDR3: CAWDSQGTGQYF
J: TRBJ1-5; V: TRBV6-2/TRBV6-3; CDR3: CASSPRRDSNQPQHF
J: TRBJ1-2; V: TRBV3-1/TRBV3-2; CDR3: CASSQDSSTGRYGYTF